A single sample gave rise to the 5 T cell receptor beta chains below, sequenced in a study of identical twins. TCRdb re-analysed the 5' RACE reads in MiXCR, keeping a single row per CDR3 protein. This sample carries 200,000 or so distinct CDR3 sequences, about a sixth of them seen once, and the ten largest clones take less than 45%. The sample was also linked to a second study, of T cells expressing NK-cell markers.

The material sequenced was CD8+ T cells sorted from blood. These TCRs come from a woman younger than 35 in good health.

This clonotype has more than one count but fewer than ten. The chain links TRBV15 to TRBJ1-3, with D possibly TRBD1 on 6 matching bases. V lost 2 bases and J lost 8, with 16 bases in between. Germline V gene data show CDR1 as LNHNV and CDR2 as YYDKDF (reference sequence). The CDR3 loop spans 15 amino acids. The CDR3 nucleotides read TGTGCCACCAGCAGATTGACAGGCGATGCGGACACCATATATTTT. Protein sequence: CATSRLTGDADTIYF.

V is TRBV4-1 and J is TRBJ2-1; D remains unclear. V dropped 8 bases and J dropped 0 bases, with 14 bases sitting between them. CDR1 is MGHRA, CDR2 YSYEKL, per germline. This CDR3 has 15 amino acids. Here the CDR3 reads CASHEQESSYNEQFF. DNA for the CDR3: TGCGCCAGCCATGAGCAGGAGAGCTCCTACAATGAGCAGTTCTTC.

This clonotype has more than one count but fewer than ten. The chain has TRBV5-1 and TRBJ2-3, with 9 positions matching TRBD2. Looked up from germline, CDR1 is SGHRS and CDR2 is YFSETQ. V lost 3 bases to trimming and J lost 2 bases; unmatched junction nucleotides: 19. CDR3 size: 20 residues. The CDR3 sequence: CASSSFHSPAGGPSTDTQYF. CDR3 DNA: TGCGCCAGCAGCTCCTTTCACTCTCCAGCGGGGGGTCCTTCCACAGATACGCAGTATTTT.

This clonotype was seen more than once but under ten times. The chain uses TRBV29-1 and TRBJ2-7; TRBD2 matches 11 bases. Germline loops: CDR1 SQVTM, CDR2 ANQGSEA. The CDR3 contains 13 residues. Trimming cost V 4 bases and J 5 bases; bases outside gene matches: 4. CDR3 coding DNA: TGCAGCGTTGTAGGACTAGCGGGCGACGAGCAGTACTTC. Amino acid sequence: CSVVGLAGDEQYF.

The chain combines TRBV12-3 or TRBV12-4 with TRBJ2-7; D uncertain. V lost 1 base, J lost 6 bases, and 7 bases lay in between. The length of the CDR3 is 12 residues. As DNA, the CDR3 is TGTGCCAGCAGTTTAGACTTGGTCGAGCAGTACTTC. Translated: CASSLDLVEQYF.